This record concerns one TCR beta chain sequence. The antigen is unknown. These data belong to a study of T cell responses to AZD1222 COVID-19 vaccine. Study at large: Samples with a second dose at about 4 or about 12 weeks were pooled together. Study-level findings and limits: Spike-specific TCR repertoires showed rising breadth and depth after two AZD1222 doses. Just six people given AZD1222 tested seropositive at baseline.

Produced via immunoSEQ multiplex PCR; TCRdb's table is partial and in-frame only. The table includes roughly 72,000 clones, roughly 85% detected once. Germline V gene lookup returns CDR1 KGHSH and CDR2 LQKENI. The J segment lost 5 bases and the V segment lost 1 base, leaving 3 bases of the junction unmatched. CDR3 length: 15 amino acids. The material was peripheral blood, obtained on day 0 of AZD1222 vaccination. The chain uses TRBV18 and TRBJ2-2; 8 positions agree with TRBD2. The sequence came from an adult in good health. The CDR3 region has the DNA TGTGCCAGCTCACCACTCCCGGGGGGGACCGGGGAGCTGTTTTTT. This encodes CASSPLPGGTGELFF.